A single sample gave rise to the 4 T cell receptor beta chains below, sequenced in a study of CD8 T cells in Susac syndrome. With random hexamers, reverse transcription was performed on about 0.5 to 1 ug of RNA. TCRdb re-called the immunoSEQ multiplex PCR reads with MiXCR, one entry per CDR3 protein. The sample consists of just over 150,000 distinct CDR3 sequences, roughly 94% of them appearing once. The sequencing sample was made of CD8+ T cells from PBMCs. These receptors were obtained from a human donor with multiple sclerosis.

The V gene is TRBV5-6, the J gene TRBJ1-6, with 9 positions matching TRBD1. The V gene's germline CDR1 is SGHDT and CDR2 YYEEEE. J lost 13 bases, V lost 4 bases, and 9 bases had no gene match. The CDR3 is made up of 14 amino acids. CDR3 in amino acids: CASSVGTGSIPLHF. As DNA, the CDR3 is TGTGCCAGCAGCGTCGGGACAGGGTCAATCCCCCTCCACTTT.

The chain is built from TRBV23-1 and TRBJ2-2, with D perhaps matching TRBD1 or TRBD2 (5 bases each). TRBV23-1 falls under the ORF class, with uncertain function. CDR3 length: 13 amino acids. Trimming left V 4 bases short and J 9 bases short, with 12 bases between. This CDR3 reads CASSLRDRRELFF. The CDR3 region has the DNA TGCGCCAGCAGTCTTCGGGACCGAAGGGAGCTGTTTTTT.

In DNA, the CDR3 is TGTGCCAGCAGCCCCCTAGTGGGAGGCAATCAGCCCCAGCATTTT. This encodes CASSPLVGGNQPQHF. J is TRBJ1-5 and V is TRBV6-5; D unclear. V shed 6 bases and J shed 2 bases, with 14 bases lying between them. The CDR3 extends over 15 amino acids. Germline V lookup: CDR1 MNHEY, CDR2 SVGAGI.

The count of this clonotype is one. This chain links TRBV5-1 with TRBJ2-5; perhaps TRBD1 as D (6 bases). Germline V CDR1 and CDR2: SGHRS, YFSETQ. Trimming removed 8 bases from V and 4 bases from J, with 21 bases in between. The CDR3 spans 15 residues. The CDR3 DNA sequence: TGCGCCAGTAAAGCAGGGGTCGGCCTTGGAGAGACCCAGTACTTC. Protein: CASKAGVGLGETQYF.